This T cell receptor (beta chain) was documented in a study of blood T cell repertoires in COVID-19. Across the study: Donors in the United States, Italy and Spain gave samples during acute or convalescent COVID-19.

Study processing details: Reference gene primers were amplified, and this amplification served to estimate nucleated cell counts. The method was immunoSEQ multiplex PCR; TCRdb's version includes in-frame clones alone and lacks a portion of them. That table supplies the V and J calls and clone size; D and trimming were determined from the DNA. The sample yields some 100,000 clones, roughly 80% seen once. CDR3 size: 16 residues. Losses at the gene ends were 0 bases for V and 4 bases for J; bases not matched to a gene: 7. The V gene's germline CDR1 is WSHSY and CDR2 SAAADI. This clonotype was obtained from a man between 70 and 80 years old with acute or convalescent COVID-19. The material sequenced was peripheral blood. The chain combines TRBV10-2 with TRBJ2-7, with 9 bases fitting TRBD2. CDR3 sequence (DNA): TGCGCCAGCAGTGAGTCTGCTAGCGGGGAAGGGTACGAGCAGTACTTC. It specifies CASSESASGEGYEQYF.